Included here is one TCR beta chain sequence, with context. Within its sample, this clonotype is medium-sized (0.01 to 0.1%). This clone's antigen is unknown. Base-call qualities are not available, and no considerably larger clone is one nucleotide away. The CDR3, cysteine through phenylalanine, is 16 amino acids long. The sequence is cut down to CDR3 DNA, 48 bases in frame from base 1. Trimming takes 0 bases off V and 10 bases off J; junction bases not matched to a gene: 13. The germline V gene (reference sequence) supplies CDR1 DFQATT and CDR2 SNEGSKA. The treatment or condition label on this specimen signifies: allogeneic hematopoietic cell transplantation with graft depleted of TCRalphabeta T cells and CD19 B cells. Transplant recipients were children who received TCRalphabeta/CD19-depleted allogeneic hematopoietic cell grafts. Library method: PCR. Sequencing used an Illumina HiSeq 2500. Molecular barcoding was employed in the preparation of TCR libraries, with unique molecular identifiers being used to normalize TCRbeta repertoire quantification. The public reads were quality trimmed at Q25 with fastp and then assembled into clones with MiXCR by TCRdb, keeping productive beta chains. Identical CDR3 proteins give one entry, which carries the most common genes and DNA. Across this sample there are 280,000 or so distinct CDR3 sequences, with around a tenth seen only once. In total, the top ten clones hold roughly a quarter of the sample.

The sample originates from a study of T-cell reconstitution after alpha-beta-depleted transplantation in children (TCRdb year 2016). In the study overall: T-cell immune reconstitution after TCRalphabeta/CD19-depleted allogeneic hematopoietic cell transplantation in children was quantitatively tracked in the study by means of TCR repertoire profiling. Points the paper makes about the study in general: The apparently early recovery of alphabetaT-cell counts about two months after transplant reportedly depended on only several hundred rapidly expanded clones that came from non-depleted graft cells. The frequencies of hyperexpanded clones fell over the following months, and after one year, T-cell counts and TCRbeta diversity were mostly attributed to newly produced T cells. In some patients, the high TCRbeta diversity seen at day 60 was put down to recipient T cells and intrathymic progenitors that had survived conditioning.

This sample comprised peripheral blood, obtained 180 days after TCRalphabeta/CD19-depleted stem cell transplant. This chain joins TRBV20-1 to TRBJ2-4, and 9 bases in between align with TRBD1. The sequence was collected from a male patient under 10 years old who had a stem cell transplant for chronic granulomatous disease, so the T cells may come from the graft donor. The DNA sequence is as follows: TGCAGTGCTAGAGATTCCCGTGATGGGACAGGGAAAATTCAGTACTTC. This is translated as CSARDSRDGTGKIQYF.